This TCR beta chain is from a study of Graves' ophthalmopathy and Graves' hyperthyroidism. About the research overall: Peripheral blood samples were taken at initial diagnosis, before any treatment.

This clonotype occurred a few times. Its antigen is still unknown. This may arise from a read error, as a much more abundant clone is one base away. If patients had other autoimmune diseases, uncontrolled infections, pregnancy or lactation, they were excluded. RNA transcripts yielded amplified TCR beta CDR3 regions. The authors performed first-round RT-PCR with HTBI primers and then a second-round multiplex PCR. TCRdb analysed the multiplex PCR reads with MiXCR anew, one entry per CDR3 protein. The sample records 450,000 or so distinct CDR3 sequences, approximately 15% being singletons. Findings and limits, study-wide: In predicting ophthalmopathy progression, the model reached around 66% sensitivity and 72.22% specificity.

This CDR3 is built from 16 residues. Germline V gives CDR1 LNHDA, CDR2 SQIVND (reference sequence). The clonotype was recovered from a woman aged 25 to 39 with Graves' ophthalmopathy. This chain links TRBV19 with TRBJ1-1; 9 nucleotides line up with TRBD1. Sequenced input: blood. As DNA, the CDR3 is TGTGCCAATAGTAGGACCCCCGGGACAGGGCTCTCTGAAGCTTTCTTT. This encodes CANSRTPGTGLSEAFF.